This T cell receptor (beta chain) came from a study of cytomegalovirus exposure and HLA in healthy donors. Study results and limitations: The listing of approximately 160 TCR beta chains classed them as cytomegalovirus-associated. Association with HLA alleles at 0.05 false discovery rate was found for 16,951 TCR beta sequences in a later analysis. Several V segments, TRBV6-2 and TRBV6-3 among them, could not be told apart and were dropped.

Trimming pared 3 bases from V and 0 bases from J, leaving 8 bases between. Germline lookup yields CDR1 MDHEN and CDR2 SYDVKM. The CDR3 runs to 14 residues. Both 60 Vbeta primers and 13 Jbeta primers went into the PCR. Measured with immunoSEQ multiplex PCR; TCRdb has only the in-frame clones, and not every one. This repertoire includes 60,000 to 65,000 clones. Remarks on this clone: Its specificity is unknown.

The sequencing input was PBMCs. The TCR was taken from a woman aged 18-29 years in good health and CMV-seronegative. V is TRBV28 and J is TRBJ1-2; D might be TRBD1 (5 bases). As DNA, the CDR3 is TGTGCCAGCAGTTTGGGGCAGGCTAACTATGGCTACACCTTC. It is translated as CASSLGQANYGYTF.